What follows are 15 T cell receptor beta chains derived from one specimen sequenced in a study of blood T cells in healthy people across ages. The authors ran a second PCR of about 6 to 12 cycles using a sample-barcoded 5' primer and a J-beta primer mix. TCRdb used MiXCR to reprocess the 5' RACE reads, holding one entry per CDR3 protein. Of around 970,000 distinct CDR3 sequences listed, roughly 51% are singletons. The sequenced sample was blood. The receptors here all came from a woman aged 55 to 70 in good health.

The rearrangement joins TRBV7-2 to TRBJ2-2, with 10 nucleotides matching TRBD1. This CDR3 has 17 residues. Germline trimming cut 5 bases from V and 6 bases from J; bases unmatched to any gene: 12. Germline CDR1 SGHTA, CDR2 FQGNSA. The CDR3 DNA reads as TGTGCCAGCAGCCACCCGCTCACCGGGACAGGGGCCGGGGAGCTGTTTTTT. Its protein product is CASSHPLTGTGAGELFF.

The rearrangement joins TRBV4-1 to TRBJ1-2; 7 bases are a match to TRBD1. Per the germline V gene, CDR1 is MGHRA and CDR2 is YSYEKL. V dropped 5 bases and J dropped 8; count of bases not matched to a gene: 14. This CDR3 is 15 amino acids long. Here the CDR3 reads CASSSPDRVFGGYTF. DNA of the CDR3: TGCGCCAGCAGCTCCCCAGACAGGGTCTTCGGCGGCTACACCTTC.

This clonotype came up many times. CDR3 in DNA: TGTGCCAGCAGTTTGTTTGCGGGAGGGCTCTACGAGCAGTACTTC. Translation gives CASSLFAGGLYEQYF. This chain uses TRBV28 with TRBJ2-7; 9 bases are a match to TRBD2. The CDR3 is 15 residues long. Germline V gene lookup returns CDR1 MDHEN and CDR2 SYDVKM. V lost 3 bases to trimming and J lost 3 bases; unmatched junction nucleotides: 6.

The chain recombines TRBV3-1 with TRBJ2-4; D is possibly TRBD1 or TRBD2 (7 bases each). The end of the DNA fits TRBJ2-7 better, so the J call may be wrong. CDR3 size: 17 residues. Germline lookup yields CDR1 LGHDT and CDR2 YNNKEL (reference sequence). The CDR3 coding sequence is TGTGCCAGCAGCCGCAGGGGGGGCATGAGCCGCTCCTACGAGCAGTACTTC. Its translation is CASSRRGGMSRSYEQYF.

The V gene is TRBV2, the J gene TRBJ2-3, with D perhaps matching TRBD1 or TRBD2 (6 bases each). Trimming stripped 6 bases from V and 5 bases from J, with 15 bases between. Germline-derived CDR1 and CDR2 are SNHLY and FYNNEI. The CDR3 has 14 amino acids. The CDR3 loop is CASRRGELVDTQYF. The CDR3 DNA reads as TGTGCCAGCAGGAGGGGGGAGCTAGTAGATACGCAGTATTTT.

The CDR3 sequence is CASSYTASNQPQHF. CDR3 nucleotides: TGTGCCAGCAGTTATACAGCCAGCAATCAGCCCCAGCATTTT. The V and J genes are TRBV28 and TRBJ1-5; D call uncertain. Per germline, CDR1 MDHEN and CDR2 SYDVKM. V was pared by 4 bases and J by 1 base, with 8 bases between. CDR3 length equals 14 residues.

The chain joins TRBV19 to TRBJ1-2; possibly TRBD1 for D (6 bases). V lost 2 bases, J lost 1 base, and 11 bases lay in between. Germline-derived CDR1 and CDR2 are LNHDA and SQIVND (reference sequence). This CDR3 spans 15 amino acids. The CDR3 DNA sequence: TGTGCCAGTAGTATAAAGGACAGATTTAACTATGGCTACACCTTC. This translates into CASSIKDRFNYGYTF.

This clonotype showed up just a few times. The CDR3 loop reads CASSTPQGLYEQYF. The DNA for the CDR3 is TGTGCCAGCAGTACGCCACAGGGTCTCTACGAGCAGTACTTC. The chain recombines TRBV11-2 with TRBJ2-7; weak D call: TRBD1 (6 bases). The CDR3 consists of 14 residues. The germline gives CDR1 SGHAT, CDR2 FQNNGV. Trimming removed 6 bases at V and 3 bases at J, with 15 bases between.

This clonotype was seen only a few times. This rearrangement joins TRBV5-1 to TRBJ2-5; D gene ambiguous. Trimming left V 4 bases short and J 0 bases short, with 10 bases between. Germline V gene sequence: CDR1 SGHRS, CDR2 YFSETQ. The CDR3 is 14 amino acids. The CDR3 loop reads CASSQGRNQETQYF. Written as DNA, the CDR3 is TGCGCCAGCAGCCAAGGACGGAACCAAGAGACCCAGTACTTC.

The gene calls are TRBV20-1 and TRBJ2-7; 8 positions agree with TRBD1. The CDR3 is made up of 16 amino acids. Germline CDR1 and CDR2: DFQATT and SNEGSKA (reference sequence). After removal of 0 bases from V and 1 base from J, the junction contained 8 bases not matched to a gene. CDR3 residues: CSARDPQGAGSYEQYF. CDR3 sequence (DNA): TGCAGTGCTAGAGATCCCCAGGGGGCTGGATCCTACGAGCAGTACTTC.

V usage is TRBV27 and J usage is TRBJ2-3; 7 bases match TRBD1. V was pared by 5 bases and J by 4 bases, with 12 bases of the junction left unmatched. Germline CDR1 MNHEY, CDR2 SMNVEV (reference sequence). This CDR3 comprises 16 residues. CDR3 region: CASSPDPSTGPDTQYF. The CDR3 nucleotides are TGTGCCAGCAGTCCAGACCCCTCGACAGGGCCAGATACGCAGTATTTT.

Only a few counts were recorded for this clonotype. The CDR3 spells CASSPHSGGGYEQYF. The CDR3 DNA is TGCGCCAGCAGTCCTCATAGCGGAGGGGGGTACGAGCAGTACTTC. V and J are TRBV4-1 and TRBJ2-7; D may match TRBD1 or TRBD2 (6 bases each). Germline CDR1 and CDR2: MGHRA and YSYEKL. V shed 6 bases and J shed 4 bases, with 19 bases lying between them. This CDR3 contains 15 residues.

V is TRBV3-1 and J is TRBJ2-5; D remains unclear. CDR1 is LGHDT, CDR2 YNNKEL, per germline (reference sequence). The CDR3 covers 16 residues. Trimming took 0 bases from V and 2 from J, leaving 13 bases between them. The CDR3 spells CASSQDIGPEQETQYF. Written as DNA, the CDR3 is TGTGCCAGCAGCCAAGATATAGGGCCGGAGCAAGAGACCCAGTACTTC.

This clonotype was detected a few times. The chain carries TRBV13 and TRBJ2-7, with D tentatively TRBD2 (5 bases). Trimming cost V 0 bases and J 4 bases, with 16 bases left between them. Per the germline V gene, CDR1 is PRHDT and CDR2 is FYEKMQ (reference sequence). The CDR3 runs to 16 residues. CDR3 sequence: CASSLGETRGGYEQYF. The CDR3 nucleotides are TGTGCCAGCAGCTTAGGGGAAACTCGAGGAGGTTACGAGCAGTACTTC.

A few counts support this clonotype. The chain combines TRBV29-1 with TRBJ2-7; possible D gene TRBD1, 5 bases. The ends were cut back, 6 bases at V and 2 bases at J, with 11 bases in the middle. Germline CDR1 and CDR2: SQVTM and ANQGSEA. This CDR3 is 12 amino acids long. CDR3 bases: TGCAGCGTAAAGACAGCAACCTACGAGCAGTACTTC. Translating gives CSVKTATYEQYF.